The 16 T cell receptor beta chains below all came from one sample that was sequenced in a study of T cells in Graves' hyperthyroidism and ophthalmopathy. TCR beta CDR3 regions were amplified from RNA. The primer set for the first-round RT-PCR of the TCR CDR3 was HTBI. TCRdb re-analysed the multiplex PCR reads in MiXCR, keeping a single row per CDR3 protein. The sample yields hundreds of thousands of distinct CDR3 sequences, around an eighth seen once. The source material was blood. The receptors derive from a man aged 45-65 years with Graves' ophthalmopathy.

This clonotype showed up many times. The rearrangement links TRBV20-1 to TRBJ2-1, with 7 bases aligning to TRBD2. Unmatched junction bases numbered 8, after V lost 1 base and J lost 2 bases. This CDR3 has 16 residues. Germline CDR1 reads DFQATT; CDR2 reads SNEGSKA (reference sequence). CDR3 sequence (DNA): TGCAGTGCTAGAGTAAGGAGCGGGATCACCTACAATGAGCAGTTCTTC. Translated, it gives CSARVRSGITYNEQFF.

This clonotype occurred many times. The rearrangement uses TRBV11-3 and TRBJ2-3; D not resolved. The V and J ends lost 2 bases and 2 bases respectively, with 5 bases between them. CDR1 SGHNT and CDR2 YENEEA come from the germline V gene. This CDR3 has 13 amino acids. CDR3 nucleotide sequence: TGTGCCAGCAGCTTACAGGACACAGATACGCAGTATTTT. Translation: CASSLQDTDTQYF.

This clonotype was found many times. The chain has TRBV5-6 and TRBJ2-7; D is tentatively TRBD1 or TRBD2 (6 bases each). V was clipped by 0 bases and J by 3 bases, with 13 bases between them. Germline V gene sequence: CDR1 SGHDT, CDR2 YYEEEE. This CDR3 is built from 15 residues. The CDR3 sequence is CASSLGGLANYEQYF. The CDR3 DNA follows: TGTGCCAGCAGCTTGGGGGGGCTAGCGAACTACGAGCAGTACTTC. The full variable domain, in which reference TRBV5-6 and TRBJ2-7 provide the parts outside the CDR3, is DAGVTQSPTHLIKTRGQQVTLRCSPKSGHDTVSWYQQALGQGPQFIFQYYEEEERQRGNFPDRFSGHQFPNYSSELNVNALLLGDSALYLCASSLGGLANYEQYFGPGTRLTVT.

This clonotype showed up many times. V is TRBV25-1 and J is TRBJ2-7, with 8 bases lining up with TRBD2. The CDR3 spans 17 residues. Trimming removed 3 bases from V and 7 bases from J; junction bases left unmatched: 17. Germline-derived CDR1 and CDR2 are MGHDK and SYGVNS. CDR3 residues: CASSDITVAGGQQEQYF. CDR3 bases: TGTGCCAGCAGTGATATCACCGTCGCGGGAGGCCAACAAGAGCAGTACTTC.

This clonotype has ten or more counts. V gene TRBV7-8 combines with J gene TRBJ2-1; 8 nucleotides align to TRBD2. V lost 1 base and J lost 6; bases outside the gene matches: 2. CDR3 length: 14 amino acids. In germline, CDR1 is SGHVS, CDR2 FQNEAQ. The CDR3 region is CASSLVGGGNEQFF. Written as DNA, the CDR3 is TGTGCCAGCAGCTTAGTCGGGGGGGGCAATGAGCAGTTCTTC.

This clonotype was detected a few times. The V gene is TRBV5-1, the J gene TRBJ1-2; D gene ambiguous. V was trimmed by 4 bases and J by 5 bases, leaving 15 bases between them. Germline V lookup: CDR1 SGHRS, CDR2 YFSETQ. CDR3 length: 14 amino acids. CDR3 bases: TGCGCCAGCAGCCTAGGACCCGATGAATATGGCTACACCTTC. The encoded protein is CASSLGPDEYGYTF.

This chain connects TRBV19 to TRBJ2-3; D not certain. Trimming removed 6 bases from V and 7 bases from J, with 17 bases in between. Looked up from germline, CDR1 is LNHDA and CDR2 is SQIVND (reference sequence). The CDR3 loop spans 14 amino acids. The CDR3 sequence: CASSPFGIGNTQYF. DNA of the CDR3: TGTGCCAGTAGCCCTTTTGGGATAGGAAATACGCAGTATTTT.

This clonotype was detected ten times or more. The chain joins TRBV7-8 to TRBJ2-5; 8 nucleotides line up with TRBD1. In germline, CDR1 is SGHVS, CDR2 FQNEAQ. Unmatched junction bases numbered 11, after V lost 5 bases and J lost 6 bases. This CDR3 region has 15 residues. CDR3 nucleotide sequence: TGTGCCAGCAGCCCGGACAGGGCCCGCGCCCAGACCCAGTACTTC. This translates into CASSPDRARAQTQYF. Full variable domain (outside the CDR3, taken from reference TRBV7-8 and TRBJ2-5): GAGVSQSPRYKVAKRGQDVALRCDPISGHVSLFWYQQALGQGPEFLTYFQNEAQLDKSGLPSDRFFAERPEGSVSTLKIQRTQQEDSAVYLCASSPDRARAQTQYFGPGTRLLVL.

Here the CDR3 DNA reads TGTGCCAGCAGCGTAGTCGGGACTAGCGGCTACAATGAGCAGTTCTTC. This translates into CASSVVGTSGYNEQFF. V usage is TRBV9 and J usage is TRBJ2-1, with TRBD2 identical over 11 bases. V lost 0 bases to trimming and J lost 3 bases; unmatched junction nucleotides: 2. The germline CDR1 and CDR2 sequences are SGDLS and YYNGEE. The length of the CDR3 is 16 residues.

This clonotype was counted between two and nine times. This rearrangement joins TRBV12-3 or TRBV12-4 to TRBJ2-2, with 13 bases that match TRBD2. This CDR3 has 15 residues. V was pared by 9 bases and J by 6 bases, with 7 bases of the junction left unmatched. CDR3 sequence (DNA): TGTGCCAGTCGGACTAGCGGGAGTAACGCCGGGGAGCTGTTTTTT. Translating it yields CASRTSGSNAGELFF.

The table lists this clonotype with a few counts. The DNA of the CDR3 is TGTGCCATCAGTGATACTTACGAGCAGTACTTC. It translates to CAISDTYEQYF. The V and J genes are TRBV10-3 and TRBJ2-7; no clear D gene. V lost 3 bases to trimming and J lost 4 bases, with 4 bases between them. This CDR3 region has 11 residues. The V gene's germline CDR1 is ENHRY and CDR2 SYGVKD.

The V call is TRBV28, the J call TRBJ2-3; D is possibly TRBD1 or TRBD2 (5 bases each). The germline V gene encodes CDR1 MDHEN and CDR2 SYDVKM. V gave up 2 bases and J gave up 6 bases, with 15 bases separating them. The CDR3 consists of 15 residues. The CDR3 here is CASSLTGDQADTQYF. CDR3 sequence (DNA): TGTGCCAGCAGTTTAACCGGGGACCAGGCGGATACGCAGTATTTT.

This clonotype was seen only a few times. The V gene is TRBV7-2, the J gene TRBJ2-3; 8 nucleotides match TRBD2. CDR3 length: 17 amino acids. With 2 bases clipped from V and 5 bases from J, the junction kept 12 bases outside the gene matches. CDR1 is SGHTA and CDR2 is FQGNSA in the germline V gene. The CDR3 DNA follows: TGTGCCAGCAGCTTATTCGGAGCGGGAGTAGGGGGAGATACGCAGTATTTT. Its protein product is CASSLFGAGVGGDTQYF.

This clonotype was counted only a few times. The chain joins TRBV3-1 to TRBJ2-6, with D possibly being TRBD2 (6 bases). Germline loops: CDR1 LGHDT, CDR2 YNNKEL (reference sequence). Trimming removed 1 base at V and 3 bases at J, with 7 bases between. This CDR3 has 15 amino acids. The CDR3 reads CASSQVGGGANVLTF. The CDR3 DNA is TGTGCCAGCAGCCAAGTGGGGGGTGGGGCCAACGTCCTGACTTTC. Drawing the rest from reference TRBV3-1 and TRBJ2-6, the complete variable domain is DTAVSQTPKYLVTQMGNDKSIKCEQNLGHDTMYWYKQDSKKFLKIMFSYNNKELIINETVPNRFSPKSPDKAHLNLHINSLELGDSAVYFCASSQVGGGANVLTFGAGSRLTVL.

This rearrangement joins TRBV25-1 to TRBJ1-2; D perhaps matches TRBD1 (6 bases). The CDR3 extends over 13 amino acids. The V gene's germline CDR1 is MGHDK and CDR2 SYGVNS. Trimming shortened V by 4 bases and J by 8 bases, and 14 bases separated the two germline ends. The CDR3 DNA reads as TGTGCCAGCAGTGCACGGGGGCTCGGCGGCTACACCTTC. Translation gives CASSARGLGGYTF.

This clonotype turned up a few times. The V call is TRBV19, the J call TRBJ1-1, with TRBD1 matching 8 bases. This CDR3 is built from 13 residues. Trimming removed 6 bases from V and 4 bases from J; junction bases left unmatched: 4. Germline CDR1 is LNHDA and CDR2 is SQIVND (reference sequence). CDR3 region: CASRSQGGTEAFF. The CDR3 nucleotides read TGTGCCAGTAGATCACAGGGGGGCACTGAAGCTTTCTTT.